This T cell receptor (beta chain) was sequenced for a study of Graves' ophthalmopathy and Graves' hyperthyroidism. From RNA, the CDR3 regions of TCR beta chains were amplified and sequenced. Amplification began with first-round RT-PCR using HTBI primers, then second-round multiplex PCR was performed. TCRdb re-called the multiplex PCR reads through MiXCR, storing one row per CDR3 protein. The table has tens of thousands of distinct CDR3 sequences, around half seen once. The hyperthyroidism patients had a new diagnosis of under 2 months' duration and were aged 18 to 65. The authors used Ficoll-Paque density gradient centrifugation to separate PBMCs. The input was 7.5 to 10 ml of fresh peripheral blood. This CDR3 spans 13 amino acids. The V segment lost 4 bases and the J segment 4 bases; nucleotides outside the gene matches: 6. Germline CDR1 SQVTM, CDR2 ANQGSEA.

The chain carries TRBV29-1 and TRBJ2-7; the match to TRBD1 covers 8 bases. The clonotype originates from an adult woman with stable Graves' hyperthyroidism. The specimen was peripheral blood. The CDR3 sequence: CSVARDRRYEQYF. For the CDR3, the DNA is TGCAGCGTTGCTAGGGACAGGAGATACGAGCAGTACTTC.